Presented here are 25 T cell receptor beta chains from one specimen sequenced in a study of T cell clusters in autoimmune cytopenias. Each sample's input was roughly 270 ng genomic DNA, 30,000 to 45,000 genome equivalents. TRB was amplified by touch-down multiplex PCR, primer pools A and B combined. TCRdb reprocessed the multiplex PCR reads and stores each CDR3 protein as one record, lacking DNA. The table for this sample gives about 3,400 distinct CDR3 sequences. The same sample was also studied in work on T cell repertoires in aging, cancer and after chemotherapy.

The sequenced material came from peripheral blood. Receptors originate from a human donor in good health.

This clonotype is classed as medium-sized by frequency. The rearrangement uses TRBV28 and TRBJ1-4. The CDR3 covers 12 residues. The germline gives CDR1 MDHEN, CDR2 SYDVKM. The CDR3 sequence: CASSLDSWKLFF.

The gene calls are TRBV18 and TRBJ2-5; TCRdb lists TRBD1, though no DNA is available to test this call. This CDR3 region has 15 residues. Per germline, CDR1 KGHSH and CDR2 LQKENI. The CDR3 protein is CASSAQTANQETQYF. The full variable domain, with the rest looked up from reference TRBV18 and TRBJ2-5, is NAGVMQNPRHLVRRRGQEARLRCSPMKGHSHVYWYRQLPEEGLKFMVYLQKENIIDESGMPKERFSAEFPKEGPSILRIQQVVRGDSAAYFCASSAQTANQETQYFGPGTRLLVL.

This clonotype registers medium-sized (0.01 to 0.1%) by frequency. The gene calls are TRBV14 and TRBJ2-5; TCRdb picks TRBD2, but there is no DNA to check that call. CDR3 length: 19 residues. Germline CDR1 and CDR2: SGHDN and FVKESK. CDR3: CASSATAGTSGRAQETQYF.

Measured by frequency, this clonotype is medium-sized. The V and J genes are TRBV20-1 and TRBJ1-1. The CDR3 totals 13 residues. Per the germline V gene, CDR1 is DFQATT and CDR2 is SNEGSKA (reference sequence). This CDR3 is CSAYTTGPTEAFF.

The chain carries TRBV18 and TRBJ2-1; the TCRdb D gene call, TRBD2, has no DNA to confirm it. This CDR3 is built from 15 residues. Per germline, CDR1 KGHSH and CDR2 LQKENI. CDR3 sequence: CASSLTSGRSNEQFF.

CDR3 sequence reads: CASSSFGFLSGNTIYF. V is TRBV28 and J is TRBJ1-3. The CDR3 runs to 16 residues. CDR1 is MDHEN, CDR2 SYDVKM, per germline.

This clonotype ranks as medium-sized in terms of frequency. V gene TRBV6-2 or TRBV6-3 combines with J gene TRBJ2-3; TCRdb selects TRBD2, and the lack of DNA leaves this call unchecked. Germline V CDR1 and CDR2: MNHEY, SVGEGT. The CDR3 is made up of 15 amino acids. The chain's CDR3 is CASSLTSGGADTQYF.

This clonotype is classed as medium-sized by frequency. The rearrangement links TRBV28 to TRBJ2-7; the TCRdb call, TRBD1, lacks DNA for checking. This CDR3 contains 13 residues. The V gene's germline CDR1 is MDHEN and CDR2 SYDVKM. The CDR3 loop is CASSVAQGFEQYF. Looking up the rest from reference TRBV28 and TRBJ2-7 gives the full variable domain: DVKVTQSSRYLVKRTGEKVFLECVQDMDHENMFWYRQDPGLGLRLIYFSYDVKMKEKGDIPEGYSVSREKKERFSLILESASTNQTSMYLCASSVAQGFEQYFGPGTRLTVT.

This clonotype counts as medium-sized (0.01 to 0.1%) by frequency. V usage is TRBV20-1 and J usage is TRBJ2-1; TCRdb gives TRBD2 as the D gene, but with no DNA this cannot be confirmed. This CDR3 spans 15 amino acids. Per germline, CDR1 DFQATT and CDR2 SNEGSKA (reference sequence). The CDR3 region is CSASWTSGAYNEQFF.

V and J are TRBV28 and TRBJ2-7; TCRdb gives TRBD2 as the D gene, but with no DNA this cannot be confirmed. The CDR3 length is 16 residues. Germline loops: CDR1 MDHEN, CDR2 SYDVKM. CDR3 sequence: CASSPGTSGSNYEQYF.

This clonotype is deemed medium-sized by its frequency. The V call is TRBV27, the J call TRBJ1-6; TCRdb lists TRBD1, though no DNA is available to test this call. The CDR3 has 15 residues. In germline, CDR1 is MNHEY, CDR2 SMNVEV (reference sequence). CDR3 protein: CASSRQGAIDSPLHF.

This clonotype is deemed medium-sized by its frequency. The rearrangement uses TRBV19 and TRBJ2-1; TCRdb's D call, TRBD1, is unchecked because there is no DNA. The CDR3 is 15 residues long. From germline, CDR1 is LNHDA and CDR2 SQIVND (reference sequence). CDR3 protein: CASSIAGTKNNEQFF. The full variable domain, rest sourced from reference TRBV19 and TRBJ2-1, is DGGITQSPKYLFRKEGQNVTLSCEQNLNHDAMYWYRQDPGQGLRLIYYSQIVNDFQKGDIAEGYSVSREKKESFPLTVTSAQKNPTAFYLCASSIAGTKNNEQFFGPGTRLTVL.

This clonotype is medium-sized by frequency. The V call is TRBV7-2, the J call TRBJ1-4; TCRdb's assignment of TRBD1 cannot be checked, as there is no DNA. Germline CDR1 and CDR2: SGHTA and FQGNSA. The CDR3 contains 16 residues. Here the CDR3 reads CASSRWGSATNEKLFF.

By frequency, this clonotype is medium-sized. This chain links TRBV7-9 with TRBJ2-5; TCRdb calls TRBD1, which cannot be checked without DNA. The length of the CDR3 is 16 residues. CDR1 is SEHNR and CDR2 is FQNEAQ in the germline V gene (reference sequence). The CDR3 loop reads CASSPRPIGGKETQYF.

This clonotype is labeled medium-sized based on frequency. The V gene is TRBV30, the J gene TRBJ2-3. The CDR3 consists of 13 residues. Germline assignment: CDR1 GTSNPN and CDR2 SVGIG (reference sequence). The CDR3 protein is CAWRTWSTDTQYF.

By frequency, this clonotype is medium-sized. The chain is built from TRBV13 and TRBJ2-2. Germline V CDR1 and CDR2: PRHDT, FYEKMQ (reference sequence). CDR3 length equals 16 residues. The CDR3 loop reads CASSLVAGSGTGELFF.

J is TRBJ2-2 and V is TRBV5-1; the TCRdb D gene call, TRBD1, has no DNA to confirm it. Germline values: CDR1 SGHRS, CDR2 YFSETQ. This CDR3 spans 17 amino acids. This CDR3 is CASSLSTGGANTGELFF.

Its frequency marks this clonotype as medium-sized. This chain connects TRBV7-9 to TRBJ2-1; checking the TCRdb D call of TRBD2 is not possible without DNA. The CDR3 has 16 residues. The V gene's germline CDR1 is SEHNR and CDR2 FQNEAQ (reference sequence). The CDR3 reads CASSGPGLGPNDEQFF. The whole variable domain, filled in from reference TRBV7-9 and TRBJ2-1, reads DTGVSQNPRHKITKRGQNVTFRCDPISEHNRLYWYRQTLGQGPEFLTYFQNEAQLEKSRLLSDRFSAERPKGSFSTLEIQRTEQGDSAMYLCASSGPGLGPNDEQFFGPGTRLTVL.

This chain connects TRBV5-1 to TRBJ1-1; TCRdb gives TRBD1 as the D gene, but with no DNA this cannot be confirmed. Per the germline V gene, CDR1 is SGHRS and CDR2 is YFSETQ. The CDR3 loop spans 14 amino acids. CDR3 residues: CASSLAQGAREAFF.

Judged by frequency, this clonotype is medium-sized. The chain is built from TRBV12-3 or TRBV12-4 and TRBJ2-3. The length of the CDR3 is 14 residues. The CDR3 sequence: CASSLGTRSDTQYF.

The chain recombines TRBV5-1 with TRBJ1-4; with no DNA, the TCRdb D assignment of TRBD1 cannot be verified. CDR1 and CDR2 (germline): SGHRS, YFSETQ. This CDR3 has 15 residues. The CDR3 sequence is CASSLEGQPNEKLFF.

The V call is TRBV28, the J call TRBJ1-1; as DNA is missing, the TRBD1 call by TCRdb cannot be tested. The CDR3 is 14 amino acids. CDR1 MDHEN and CDR2 SYDVKM come from the germline V gene. CDR3 residues: CASSAGTANTEAFF.

The rearrangement joins TRBV25-1 to TRBJ2-1. The germline V gene has CDR1 MGHDK and CDR2 SYGVNS. The CDR3 spans 12 residues. The CDR3 reads CASSVTDNEQFF.

The V call is TRBV28, the J call TRBJ1-1; TCRdb indicates TRBD1, and absent DNA this call remains unverified. The CDR3 loop spans 17 amino acids. Germline-derived CDR1 and CDR2 are MDHEN and SYDVKM. The CDR3 reads CASSFGRVYPSNTEAFF. Looking up the rest from reference TRBV28 and TRBJ1-1 gives the full variable domain: DVKVTQSSRYLVKRTGEKVFLECVQDMDHENMFWYRQDPGLGLRLIYFSYDVKMKEKGDIPEGYSVSREKKERFSLILESASTNQTSMYLCASSFGRVYPSNTEAFFGQGTRLTVV.

The chain joins TRBV12-3 or TRBV12-4 to TRBJ1-5; the D call from TCRdb, TRBD1, cannot be confirmed without DNA. The CDR3 spans 13 residues. CDR3 loop: CASRPTGNQPQHF.